Sequencing of this TCR beta chain was carried out in a study of blood T cells in healthy people across ages. This CDR3 has 12 amino acids. V lost 10 bases to trimming and J lost 6 bases, with 13 bases between them. Germline CDR1 MNHNY, CDR2 SVGAGI (reference sequence). As concerns this clonotype: Its antigen is still unknown.

PBMCs numbering at least 6 million were isolated per sample. Findings and caveats of the study: Using unsorted PBMCs precluded a conclusive naive versus antigen-experienced comparison. Strong correlation was found linking TCR beta diversity to naive T cell percentage.

Primed by a sample-barcoded 5' primer and a J-beta primer mix, a second PCR proceeded for about 6 to 12 cycles. Every cDNA molecule carried a tag from a template-switch adaptor bearing 12 random nucleotides. From the 5' RACE reads, TCRdb called clonotypes with MiXCR, one entry per CDR3 protein. Of 650,000 to 800,000 distinct CDR3 sequences in the sample, around 43% were seen once. The sequenced sample was blood. The chain combines TRBV6-6 with TRBJ1-5, with a possible D match to TRBD1 (6 bases). This clonotype was sampled from a man aged 60-69 years in good health. Here the CDR3 DNA reads TGTGCCACCGCGGCAGGGGCTCAGCCCCAGCATTTT. Amino acids: CATAAGAQPQHF.